This T cell receptor beta chain was documented in a study of blood T cell repertoires in COVID-19. Study-level information: From the United States, Italy and Spain came samples of acute and convalescent COVID-19. T cells, B-cell-depleted T cells, or PBMCs provided the cDNA or gDNA that served as material.

V shed 4 bases and J 2 bases; nucleotides not matched to a gene: 8. Germline loops: CDR1 WSHSY, CDR2 SAAADI. This CDR3 is built from 17 residues. Study processing details: Scientists estimated how many nucleated cells there were by amplifying reference gene primers. TCRdb's copy holds only in-frame clones and misses some; the assay was immunoSEQ multiplex PCR. The V and J calls and the clone size are those of that table, but D and trimming were determined from the DNA. There are over 400,000 clones in the sample; 80% to 90% occur only once, and 1.4% to 1.5% lies in the top ten. This clone was detected only a few times.

The source of this sequence is a woman aged 25 to 39 with active or convalescent COVID-19. J is TRBJ1-5 and V is TRBV10-2, with 10 bases aligning to TRBD1. Sequences were obtained from peripheral blood. CDR3 loop: CASSGGQGFRGNQPQHF. The CDR3 coding sequence is TGCGCCAGCAGTGGGGGACAGGGGTTCAGAGGCAATCAGCCCCAGCATTTT.